These 24 T cell receptor beta chains originate from one sample sequenced in a study of blood T cells in healthy people across ages. Sample-barcoded 5' priming and a J-beta primer mix drove a second PCR of roughly 7 to 11 cycles. TCRdb re-derived calls from the 5' RACE reads in MiXCR, one entry per CDR3 protein. Of roughly 790,000 distinct CDR3 sequences listed, around 46% are singletons. Material for sequencing was blood. Receptors were obtained from a woman aged 60-70 years in good health.

The V call is TRBV7-2, the J call TRBJ2-7; the D gene is possibly TRBD2 (6 bases). The CDR3 runs 13 residues. Germline loops: CDR1 SGHTA, CDR2 FQGNSA. The ends were cut back, 4 bases at V and 2 bases at J, with 9 bases in the middle. The CDR3 DNA reads as TGTGCCAGCAGCTCCGCGGGACCCTACGAGCAGTACTTC. It specifies CASSSAGPYEQYF.

There are a few counts of this clonotype. V gene TRBV6-1 combines with J gene TRBJ1-2, with 7 positions matching TRBD1. With V trimmed by 6 bases and J by 8 bases, 9 bases remained unmatched. This CDR3 spans 13 amino acids. CDR1 and CDR2 from the germline V gene are MNHNS and SASEGT. CDR3 residues: CASRKTGSFGYTF. CDR3 DNA sequence: TGTGCCAGCAGGAAGACAGGGAGTTTCGGCTACACCTTC.

This clonotype was picked up a small number of times. This chain uses TRBV7-2 with TRBJ2-5, with D tentatively TRBD1 or TRBD2 (6 bases each). Deletions cut 0 bases from V and 2 bases from J, with 16 bases between. Germline CDR1 reads SGHTA; CDR2 reads FQGNSA. The CDR3 totals 17 residues. CDR3 sequence: CASSLAYRVAGQETQYF. DNA for the CDR3: TGTGCCAGCAGCTTAGCCTACAGGGTGGCGGGGCAAGAGACCCAGTACTTC. Drawing the rest from reference TRBV7-2 and TRBJ2-5, the complete variable domain is GAGVSQSPSNKVTEKGKDVELRCDPISGHTALYWYRQSLGQGLEFLIYFQGNSAPDKSGLPSDRFSAERTGGSVSTLTIQRTQQEDSAVYLCASSLAYRVAGQETQYFGPGTRLLVL.

J is TRBJ2-5 and V is TRBV24-1, with D perhaps matching TRBD1 (7 bases). The CDR3 covers 12 residues. V shed 9 bases and J shed 4 bases, with 11 bases lying between them. Per the germline V gene, CDR1 is KGHDR and CDR2 is SFDVKD. CDR3 sequence reads: CATSGGTETQYF. Written as DNA, the CDR3 is TGTGCCACCTCAGGGGGGACAGAGACCCAGTACTTC.

This clonotype has only a few counts. This chain joins TRBV20-1 and TRBJ2-7; tentative D call: TRBD1 (6 bases). Germline values: CDR1 DFQATT, CDR2 SNEGSKA (reference sequence). V was pared by 0 bases and J by 3 bases, with 12 bases between. The CDR3 loop spans 14 amino acids. CDR3 loop: CSARDGDRIYEQYF. As DNA, the CDR3 is TGCAGTGCTAGAGATGGAGACAGGATCTACGAGCAGTACTTC.

The genes are TRBV5-1 and TRBJ2-3, with 8 positions matching TRBD1. This CDR3 is 13 amino acids long. Germline lookup yields CDR1 SGHRS and CDR2 YFSETQ. V shed 5 bases, J shed 5 bases, and the junction held 4 bases outside the gene matches. As DNA, the CDR3 is TGCGCCAGCAGGACAGGGGACGTAGATACGCAGTATTTT. This sequence encodes CASRTGDVDTQYF.

At least ten counts were recorded for this clonotype. This chain links TRBV11-2 with TRBJ2-1; D possibly corresponds to TRBD1 (6 bases). The CDR3 has 16 amino acids. Trimming left V 4 bases short and J 5 bases short, with 18 bases between. The V gene's germline CDR1 is SGHAT and CDR2 FQNNGV. CDR3 amino acids: CASSYRSQGMHNEQFF. In DNA form, the CDR3 reads TGTGCCAGCAGCTATCGATCGCAGGGGATGCACAATGAGCAGTTCTTC.

The rearrangement uses TRBV27 and TRBJ2-7; D is undetermined. Trimming cost V 1 base and J 4 bases, with 11 bases left between them. The germline CDR1 and CDR2 sequences are MNHEY and SMNVEV (reference sequence). The CDR3 is 14 amino acids. CDR3 loop: CASSLYGPNYEQYF. In nucleotides, the CDR3 is TGTGCCAGCAGTTTATACGGACCCAATTACGAGCAGTACTTC.

At least ten counts were recorded for this clonotype. The chain carries TRBV25-1 and TRBJ2-7, with 7 positions matching TRBD1. V lost 3 bases, J lost 6 bases, and 14 bases stayed unmatched. This CDR3 region has 16 residues. CDR1 MGHDK and CDR2 SYGVNS come from the germline V gene. Here the CDR3 DNA reads TGTGCCAGCAGTGATAACCGGGACAGAGACACAAGCGAGCAGTACTTC. It translates to CASSDNRDRDTSEQYF.

The V gene is TRBV11-2, the J gene TRBJ2-4; TRBD1 matches 8 bases. The DNA end favors TRBJ2-7, so the J call may be wrong. There are 17 residues in the CDR3. Per the germline V gene, CDR1 is SGHAT and CDR2 is FQNNGV. This CDR3 reads CASSSFKPGQVSYEQYF. In DNA form, the CDR3 reads TGTGCCAGCAGTTCCTTTAAACCGGGACAGGTCTCCTACGAGCAGTACTTC.

The genes are TRBV28 and TRBJ2-3; 14 bases align to TRBD2. Germline trimming cut 6 bases from V and 4 bases from J; bases unmatched to any gene: 9. The germline V gene encodes CDR1 MDHEN and CDR2 SYDVKM. The CDR3 runs to 17 residues. This chain's CDR3 is CASSRTGTSGSADTQYF. The DNA for the CDR3 is TGTGCCAGCAGCCGCACTGGGACTAGCGGGAGTGCAGATACGCAGTATTTT.

The CDR3 DNA is TGCAGTGCCCCCCAAAGGGGCACCTACGAGCAGTACTTC. Encoded protein: CSAPQRGTYEQYF. J is TRBJ2-7 and V is TRBV20-1; TRBD1 might be the D (5 bases). This CDR3 is 13 amino acids long. V lost 6 bases, J lost 2 bases, and 14 bases lay in between. The germline V gene encodes CDR1 DFQATT and CDR2 SNEGSKA (reference sequence).

This clonotype showed up many times. The CDR3: CASSLPAGRKQETQYF. CDR3 coding DNA: TGTGCCAGCAGCTTACCCGCAGGTCGCAAACAAGAGACCCAGTACTTC. V is TRBV7-9 and J is TRBJ2-5; D remains ambiguous. Germline CDR1 is SEHNR and CDR2 is FQNEAQ (reference sequence). V lost 2 bases and J 2 bases, leaving 15 bases between the germline ends. The CDR3 runs to 16 residues.

V gene TRBV21-1 combines with J gene TRBJ2-4. The J call is uncertain, as TRBJ2-7 better fits the DNA end. TRBV21-1 counts as a pseudogene. The CDR3 length is 9 residues. CDR3 amino acids: CASVYEQYF. The CDR3 bases are TGTGCCAGTGTCTACGAGCAGTACTTC.

Points on this clonotype: Being one base from a much bigger clone, this may be a read error. The genes are TRBV6-2 or TRBV6-3 and TRBJ2-1, with unresolved D. Germline V gene data show CDR1 as MNHEY and CDR2 as SVGEGT. CDR3 length: 13 amino acids. The CDR3 DNA is TGTGCCAGCAGTTACAAGTCGTACAATAAGCAGTTCTTC. Amino acid sequence: CASSYKSYNKQFF.

The genes are TRBV3-1 and TRBJ2-3; 11 nucleotides align to TRBD1. The length of the CDR3 is 15 residues. The germline CDR1 and CDR2 sequences are LGHDT and YNNKEL (reference sequence). Trimming at V came to 4 bases and at J to 4 bases, leaving 4 bases not matched to a gene. CDR3 DNA sequence: TGTGCCAGCAGCCTTCCGGGACAGGGGGCAGATACGCAGTATTTT. Protein sequence: CASSLPGQGADTQYF.

V and J are TRBV5-1 and TRBJ1-1; 7 bases fit TRBD1. The germline CDR1 and CDR2 sequences are SGHRS and YFSETQ. The V gene end was trimmed by 7 bases and the J gene end by 3 bases; junction bases not matched to a gene: 6. The CDR3 is made up of 13 amino acids. DNA of the CDR3: TGCGCCAGCGCTACTCAGGGGGACACTGAAGCTTTCTTT. Translated: CASATQGDTEAFF.

The table lists this clonotype with a few counts. The chain recombines TRBV20-1 with TRBJ1-5; D is perhaps TRBD1 (5 bases). Trimming left V 2 bases short and J 7 bases short, with 15 bases between. The CDR3 spans 14 residues. Germline V lookup: CDR1 DFQATT, CDR2 SNEGSKA (reference sequence). In DNA, the CDR3 is TGCAGTGCTAGACGTAGTGGGGGTTTACAGCCCCAGCATTTT. This codes for CSARRSGGLQPQHF.

Comments on this clonotype: A much larger clone is a single base away; this may be a read error. The CDR3 coding sequence is TGTGCCATCTATAGCGGGGGTACCTACAATGAGCAGTACTTC. This sequence encodes CAIYSGGTYNEQYF. The chain has TRBV10-3 and TRBJ2-1; 9 nucleotides align to TRBD2. Near its end, the DNA agrees better with TRBJ2-7, so the J call may be wrong. The CDR3 has 14 residues. Germline assignment: CDR1 ENHRY and CDR2 SYGVKD.

This sequence joins TRBV19 and TRBJ2-7; D gene unclear. Germline CDR1 is LNHDA and CDR2 is SQIVND (reference sequence). The CDR3 covers 15 residues. The V gene lost 3 bases and the J gene lost 2 bases, with 14 bases spanning the gap. In DNA, the CDR3 is TGTGCCAGTAGTATCTCTGGGCTCACCACCTACGAGCAGTACTTC. Protein sequence: CASSISGLTTYEQYF.

The rearrangement links TRBV3-1 to TRBJ1-2; no clear D. In germline, CDR1 is LGHDT, CDR2 YNNKEL (reference sequence). Trimming left V 1 base short and J 5 bases short, with 8 bases between. The CDR3 is made up of 13 amino acids. The CDR3 is CASSQVGEYGYTF. DNA of the CDR3: TGTGCCAGCAGCCAAGTGGGCGAGTATGGCTACACCTTC.

The CDR3 protein is CASSQEDSSDTQYF. The CDR3 DNA is TGCGCCAGCAGCCAAGAAGACTCCTCAGATACGCAGTATTTT. The chain employs TRBV4-1 and TRBJ2-3; D call uncertain. Germline-derived CDR1 and CDR2 are MGHRA and YSYEKL. The CDR3 spans 14 residues. The V and J ends lost 0 bases and 4 bases respectively, with 8 bases between them.

This clonotype has a handful of counts. Sequence at one end of the junction differs from germline and may be a read error. The CDR3 coding sequence is TGTGCCAGCAGGGAAGCCGGGCGTGATGGCTACACCTTC. Amino acids: CASREAGRDGYTF. The V call is TRBV6-1, the J call TRBJ1-2, with D unclear. This CDR3 comprises 13 residues. CDR1 is MNHNS, CDR2 SASEGT, per germline.

The chain joins TRBV3-1 to TRBJ2-6; 11 bases agree with TRBD2. Per the germline V gene, CDR1 is LGHDT and CDR2 is YNNKEL (reference sequence). V gave up 4 bases and J gave up 0 bases; unmatched junction bases: 8. The CDR3 consists of 19 residues. The CDR3 DNA reads TGTGCCAGCAGCCCTTCCGTGCTAGCGGGGGGCTCTGGGGCCAACGTCCTGACTTTC. It is translated as CASSPSVLAGGSGANVLTF.